This entry concerns a single T cell receptor (beta chain). Its target is not known. These data originate in a study of cytomegalovirus exposure and HLA in healthy donors. Whole-study context: It was reported in a later analysis that the approximately 110 validation repertoires used the same platform as the 650 to 800 first-cohort repertoires. Study findings and constraints: Most TCR sequences were uncommon, yet certain public TCRs appeared in many donors. In a later analysis, first-cohort TCR clusters were found to tend to co-occur in the 100 to 150 validation repertoires.

The repertoire was sequenced with immunoSEQ multiplex PCR; TCRdb's copy has only in-frame clones and lacks some. In the table there are fewer than 200,000 clones, approximately 83% of which are singletons. The clonotype was recovered from a woman aged 18-29 years in good health and CMV-seropositive. Sequenced material: PBMCs.

The CDR3 nucleotides are TGTGCCAGCAGTTACTCGGTACAGGGGTACACTGAAGCTTTCTTT. Protein sequence: CASSYSVQGYTEAFF. This chain connects TRBV6-5 to TRBJ1-1; TRBD1 matches 7 bases. The CDR3 totals 15 residues. The germline V gene has CDR1 MNHEY and CDR2 SVGAGI. V lost 0 bases and J lost 3; bases outside the gene matches: 4.